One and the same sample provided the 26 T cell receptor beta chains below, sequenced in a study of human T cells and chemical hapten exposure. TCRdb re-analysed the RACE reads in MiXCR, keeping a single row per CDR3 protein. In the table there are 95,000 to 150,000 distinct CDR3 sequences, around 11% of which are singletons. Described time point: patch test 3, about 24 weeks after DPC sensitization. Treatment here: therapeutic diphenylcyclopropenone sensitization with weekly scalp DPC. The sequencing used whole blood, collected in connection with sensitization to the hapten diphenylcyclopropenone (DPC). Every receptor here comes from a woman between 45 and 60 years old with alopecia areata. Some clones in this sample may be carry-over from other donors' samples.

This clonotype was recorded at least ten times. DNA of the CDR3: TGTGCCAGCAGCTTAGGCCTAGCGGGGTTGAATACGCAGTATTTT. Translation: CASSLGLAGLNTQYF. The chain employs TRBV13 and TRBJ2-3; 9 bases align to TRBD2. V was clipped by 0 bases and J by 7 bases; unmatched bases: 5. This CDR3 region has 15 residues. Germline CDR1 PRHDT, CDR2 FYEKMQ (reference sequence).

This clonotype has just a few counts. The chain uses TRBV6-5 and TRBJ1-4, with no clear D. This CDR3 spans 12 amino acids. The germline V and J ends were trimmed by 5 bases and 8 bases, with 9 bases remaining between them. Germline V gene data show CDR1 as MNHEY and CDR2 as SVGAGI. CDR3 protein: CASSPSREKLFF. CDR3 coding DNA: TGTGCCAGCAGTCCCAGCAGAGAAAAACTGTTTTTT.

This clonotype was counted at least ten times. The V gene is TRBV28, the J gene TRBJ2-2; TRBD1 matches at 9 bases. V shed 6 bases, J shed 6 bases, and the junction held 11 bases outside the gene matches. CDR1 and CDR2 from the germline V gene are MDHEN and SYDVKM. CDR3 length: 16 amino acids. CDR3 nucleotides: TGTGCCAGCAGCCGATTCGGGACAGGGAGGGCCGGGGAGCTGTTTTTT. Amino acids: CASSRFGTGRAGELFF. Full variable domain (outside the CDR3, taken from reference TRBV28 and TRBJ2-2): DVKVTQSSRYLVKRTGEKVFLECVQDMDHENMFWYRQDPGLGLRLIYFSYDVKMKEKGDIPEGYSVSREKKERFSLILESASTNQTSMYLCASSRFGTGRAGELFFGEGSRLTVL.

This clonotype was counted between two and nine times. The CDR3 spells CATSRDKWGGEQYF. The CDR3 DNA follows: TGTGCCACCAGCAGAGATAAGTGGGGAGGCGAGCAGTACTTC. This chain uses TRBV15 with TRBJ2-7, with D tentatively TRBD2 (6 bases). V lost 0 bases, J lost 6 bases, and 12 bases lay in between. Germline assignment: CDR1 LNHNV and CDR2 YYDKDF (reference sequence). This CDR3 has 14 amino acids. The full variable domain, its missing parts supplied by reference TRBV15 and TRBJ2-7, is DAMVIQNPRYQVTQFGKPVTLSCSQTLNHNVMYWYQQKSSQAPKLLFHYYDKDFNNEADTPDNFQSRRPNTSFCFLDIRSPGLGDTAMYLCATSRDKWGGEQYFGPGTRLTVT.

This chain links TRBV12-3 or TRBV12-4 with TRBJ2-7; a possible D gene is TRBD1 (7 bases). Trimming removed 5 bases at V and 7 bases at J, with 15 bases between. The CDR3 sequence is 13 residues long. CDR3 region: CASSLPGGTEQYF. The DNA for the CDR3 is TGTGCCAGCAGTCTTCCAGGGGGGACGGAGCAGTACTTC.

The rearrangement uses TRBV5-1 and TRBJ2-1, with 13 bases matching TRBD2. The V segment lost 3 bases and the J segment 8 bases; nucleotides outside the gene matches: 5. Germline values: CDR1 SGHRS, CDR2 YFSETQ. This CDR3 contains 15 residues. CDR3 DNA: TGCGCCAGCAGCTACACTAGCGGGGGGGGCGATGAGCAGTTCTTC. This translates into CASSYTSGGGDEQFF.

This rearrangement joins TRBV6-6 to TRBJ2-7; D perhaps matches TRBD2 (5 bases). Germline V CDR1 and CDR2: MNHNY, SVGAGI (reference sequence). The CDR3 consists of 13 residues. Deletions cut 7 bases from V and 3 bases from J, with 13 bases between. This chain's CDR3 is CASTVGESYEQYF. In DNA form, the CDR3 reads TGTGCCAGCACGGTCGGGGAGAGCTACGAGCAGTACTTC.

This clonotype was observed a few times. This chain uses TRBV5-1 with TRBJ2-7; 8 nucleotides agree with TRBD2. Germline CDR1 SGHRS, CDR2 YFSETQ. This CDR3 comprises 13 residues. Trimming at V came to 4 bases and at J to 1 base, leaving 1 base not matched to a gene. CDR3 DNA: TGCGCCAGCAGCGAGCGGGAGTCCTACGAGCAGTACTTC. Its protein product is CASSERESYEQYF.

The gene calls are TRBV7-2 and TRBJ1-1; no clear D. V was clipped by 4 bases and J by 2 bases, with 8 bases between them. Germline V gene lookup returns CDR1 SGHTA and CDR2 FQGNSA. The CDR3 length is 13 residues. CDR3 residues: CASSYDGNTEAFF. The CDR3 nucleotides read TGTGCCAGCAGCTATGACGGCAACACTGAAGCTTTCTTT.

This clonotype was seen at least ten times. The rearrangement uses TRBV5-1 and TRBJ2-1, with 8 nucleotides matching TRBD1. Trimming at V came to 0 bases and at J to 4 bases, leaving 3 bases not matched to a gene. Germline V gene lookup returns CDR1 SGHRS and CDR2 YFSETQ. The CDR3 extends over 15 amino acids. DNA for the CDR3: TGCGCCAGCAGCTTGGGGGACAGGCCGTACAATGAGCAGTTCTTC. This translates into CASSLGDRPYNEQFF.

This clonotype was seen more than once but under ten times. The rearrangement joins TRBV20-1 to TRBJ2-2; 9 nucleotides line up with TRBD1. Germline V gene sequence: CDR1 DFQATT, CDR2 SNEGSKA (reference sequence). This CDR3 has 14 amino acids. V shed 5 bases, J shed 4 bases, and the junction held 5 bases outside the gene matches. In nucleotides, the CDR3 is TGCAGTGCTCCCCGGACAGGGGCCACCGGGGAGCTGTTTTTT. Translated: CSAPRTGATGELFF.

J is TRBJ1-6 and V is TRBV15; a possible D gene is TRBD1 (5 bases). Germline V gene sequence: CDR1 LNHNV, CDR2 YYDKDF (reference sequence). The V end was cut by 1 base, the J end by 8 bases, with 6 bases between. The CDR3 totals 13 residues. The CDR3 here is CATSRGGDSPLHF. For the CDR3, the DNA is TGTGCCACCAGCAGAGGAGGGGATTCACCCCTCCACTTT.

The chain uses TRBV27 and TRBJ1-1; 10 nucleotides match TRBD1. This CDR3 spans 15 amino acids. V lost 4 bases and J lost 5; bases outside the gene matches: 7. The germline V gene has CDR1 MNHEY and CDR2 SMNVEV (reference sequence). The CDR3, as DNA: TGTGCCAGCAGTTCCCCGACAGGGGGCTCGACTGAAGCTTTCTTT. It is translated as CASSSPTGGSTEAFF.

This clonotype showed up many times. CDR3: CASSLAVGTGAGELFF. CDR3 in DNA: TGCGCCAGCAGCTTGGCCGTCGGGACAGGGGCCGGGGAGCTGTTTTTT. The chain is built from TRBV5-1 and TRBJ2-2, with 10 bases identical to TRBD1. With 0 bases clipped from V and 6 bases from J, the junction kept 5 bases outside the gene matches. CDR3 length equals 16 residues. Germline loops: CDR1 SGHRS, CDR2 YFSETQ.

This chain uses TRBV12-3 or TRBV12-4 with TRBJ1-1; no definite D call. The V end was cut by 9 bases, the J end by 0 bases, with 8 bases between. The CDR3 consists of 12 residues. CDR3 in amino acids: CASREMNTEAFF. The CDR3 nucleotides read TGTGCCAGTAGGGAAATGAACACTGAAGCTTTCTTT.

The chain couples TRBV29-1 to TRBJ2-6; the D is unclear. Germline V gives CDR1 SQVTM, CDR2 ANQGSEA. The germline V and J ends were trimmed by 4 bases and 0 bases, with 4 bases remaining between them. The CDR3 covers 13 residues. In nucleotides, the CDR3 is TGCAGCGTTGTGTTCTCTGGGGCCAACGTCCTGACTTTC. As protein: CSVVFSGANVLTF.

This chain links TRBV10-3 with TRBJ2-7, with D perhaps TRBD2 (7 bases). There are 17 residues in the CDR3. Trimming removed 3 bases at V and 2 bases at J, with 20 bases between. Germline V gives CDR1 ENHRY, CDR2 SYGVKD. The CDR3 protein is CAISEFPSGGQTYEQYF. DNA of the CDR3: TGTGCCATCAGTGAATTTCCCTCGGGGGGCCAAACCTACGAGCAGTACTTC.

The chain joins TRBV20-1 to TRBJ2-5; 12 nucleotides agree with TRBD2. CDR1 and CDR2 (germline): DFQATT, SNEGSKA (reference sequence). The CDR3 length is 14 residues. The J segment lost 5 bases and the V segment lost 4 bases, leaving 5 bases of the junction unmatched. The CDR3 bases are TGCAGTGCTAATCTCGGGACTAGCGGGGAGACCCAGTACTTC. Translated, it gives CSANLGTSGETQYF.

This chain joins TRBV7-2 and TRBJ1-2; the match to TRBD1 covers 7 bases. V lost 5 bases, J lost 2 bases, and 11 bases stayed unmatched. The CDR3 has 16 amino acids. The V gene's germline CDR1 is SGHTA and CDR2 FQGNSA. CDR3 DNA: TGTGCCAGCAGCACAGGGGCCGGACGGCTGAACTATGGCTACACCTTC. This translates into CASSTGAGRLNYGYTF.

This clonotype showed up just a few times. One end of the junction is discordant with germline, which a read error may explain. The CDR3 sequence: CSARGMTSSNEQYF. CDR3 bases: TGCAGTGCTAGAGGAATGACTAGCTCCAACGAGCAGTACTTC. The rearrangement links TRBV20-1 to TRBJ2-7, with 7 bases lining up with TRBD2. Per the germline V gene, CDR1 is DFQATT and CDR2 is SNEGSKA (reference sequence). CDR3 length: 14 residues.

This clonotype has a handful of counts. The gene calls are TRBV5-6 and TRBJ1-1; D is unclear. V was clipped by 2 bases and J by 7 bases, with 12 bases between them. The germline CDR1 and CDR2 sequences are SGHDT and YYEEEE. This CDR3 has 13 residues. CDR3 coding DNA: TGTGCCAGCAGCTTTGGGCTGGAGCATGAAGCTTTCTTT. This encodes CASSFGLEHEAFF.

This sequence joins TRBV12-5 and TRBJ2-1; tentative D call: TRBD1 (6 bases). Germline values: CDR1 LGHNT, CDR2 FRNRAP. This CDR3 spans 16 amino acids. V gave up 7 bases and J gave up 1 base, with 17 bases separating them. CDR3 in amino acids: CASAPSEGGSYNEQFF. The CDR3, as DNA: TGTGCTAGTGCCCCGTCCGAAGGGGGATCCTACAATGAGCAGTTCTTC.

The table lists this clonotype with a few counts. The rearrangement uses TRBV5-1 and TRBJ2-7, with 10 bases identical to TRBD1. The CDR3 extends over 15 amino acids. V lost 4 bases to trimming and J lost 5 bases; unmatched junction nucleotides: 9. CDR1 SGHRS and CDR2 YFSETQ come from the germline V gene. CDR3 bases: TGCGCCAGCAGCCTCCCACTCGGGACAGGGGACGAGCAGTACTTC. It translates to CASSLPLGTGDEQYF. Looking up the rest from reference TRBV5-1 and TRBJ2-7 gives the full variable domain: KAGVTQTPRYLIKTRGQQVTLSCSPISGHRSVSWYQQTPGQGLQFLFEYFSETQRNKGNFPGRFSGRQFSNSRSEMNVSTLELGDSALYLCASSLPLGTGDEQYFGPGTRLTVT.

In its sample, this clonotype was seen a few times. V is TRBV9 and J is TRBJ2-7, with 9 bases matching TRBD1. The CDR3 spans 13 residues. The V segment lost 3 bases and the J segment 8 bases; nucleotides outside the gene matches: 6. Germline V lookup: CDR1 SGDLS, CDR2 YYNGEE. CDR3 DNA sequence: TGTGCCAGCAGCGAGGGGGACAGGGCCAAGCAGTACTTC. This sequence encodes CASSEGDRAKQYF.

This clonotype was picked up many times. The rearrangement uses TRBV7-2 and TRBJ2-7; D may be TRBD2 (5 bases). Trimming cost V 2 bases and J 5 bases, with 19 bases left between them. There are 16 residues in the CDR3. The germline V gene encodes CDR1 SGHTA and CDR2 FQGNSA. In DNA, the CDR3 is TGTGCCAGCAGCTTAATTAAGAGACCTAGTAGCGACGAGCAGTACTTC. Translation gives CASSLIKRPSSDEQYF.

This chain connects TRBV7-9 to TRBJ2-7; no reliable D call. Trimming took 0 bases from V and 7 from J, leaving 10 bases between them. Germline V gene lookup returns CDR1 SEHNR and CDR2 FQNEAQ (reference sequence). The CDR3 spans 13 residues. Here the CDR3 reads CASSLAPQTEQYF. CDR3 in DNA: TGTGCCAGCAGCTTAGCGCCACAGACTGAGCAGTACTTC.